The T cell receptor (beta chain) described here comes from a study of T cell repertoires in cytomegalovirus infection. Across the study: Indications came from public TCR beta signatures; they pointed to CMV infection and to a matching HLA type.

This clonotype turned up a few times. The target antigen is unknown. TCRdb re-derived calls from the reads in MiXCR, one entry per CDR3 protein. Here the sample spans around 570,000 distinct CDR3 sequences, over 35% being singletons. The sequence was obtained from a human donor in good health (CMV status not recorded). Some clones in this sample may be carry-over from other donors' samples. This specimen consisted of cultured PBMCs, obtained from culture after CMV antigen stimulation.

The CDR3 protein is CASSREVTNTGELFF. The CDR3 DNA follows: TGTGCCAGCAGCCGGGAGGTCACGAACACCGGGGAGCTGTTTTTT. The J gene is TRBJ2-2, the V gene TRBV7-2; 7 bases fit TRBD2. CDR1 is SGHTA, CDR2 FQGNSA, per germline. This CDR3 spans 15 amino acids. V shed 5 bases and J 0 bases; nucleotides not matched to a gene: 3.